A selection of T cell receptor beta chains follows, all from one sample in a study of control samples from healthy donors and cancer patients. Generated by immunoSEQ multiplex PCR, the TCRdb table keeps only in-frame clones and is missing some. Counted here are about 160,000 clones, approximately 90% occurring once; the ten biggest clones make up about 12%. Material: blood. These receptor sequences come from a man aged 25 to 40 in good health. The CDR3 runs from the conserved cysteine through the conserved F or W. Fields, in order: D gene, J gene, clone size, V gene, CDR3 protein, CDR3 DNA. A D gene is named only where the DNA matches it firmly. Some rows have no size entry. The others give once, few or many, or a class for an expanded clone.

d_call: .; j_call: TRBJ1-1; clone_size: .; v_call: TRBV5-1; cdr3_aa: CASSLEGTIMNTEAFF; cdr3_nt: TGCGCCAGCAGCTTGGAGGGGACAATAATGAACACTGAAGCTTTCTTT
d_call: .; j_call: TRBJ2-3; clone_size: .; v_call: TRBV24-1; cdr3_aa: CATSGQGSQRESPYSSTDTQYF; cdr3_nt: TGTGCCACCTCAGGACAGGGCTCCCAGCGGGAGTCTCCTTATTCTAGCACAGATACGCAGTATTTT
d_call: TRBD1; j_call: TRBJ1-5; clone_size: .; v_call: TRBV19; cdr3_aa: CASSIQGAINQPQHF; cdr3_nt: TGTGCCAGTAGTATTCAGGGGGCGATCAATCAGCCCCAGCATTTT
d_call: .; j_call: TRBJ1-2; clone_size: .; v_call: TRBV5-8; cdr3_aa: CASTRGANYGYTF; cdr3_nt: TGTGCCAGCACCCGGGGGGCTAACTATGGCTACACCTTC
d_call: .; j_call: TRBJ2-1; clone_size: .; v_call: TRBV27; cdr3_aa: CASRQTAYNEQFF; cdr3_nt: TGTGCCAGCAGGCAGACAGCTTACAATGAGCAGTTCTTC
d_call: .; j_call: TRBJ2-3; clone_size: .; v_call: TRBV4-2; cdr3_aa: CASSEGRGGTDTQYF; cdr3_nt: TGTGCCAGCAGCGAGGGCCGGGGTGGCACAGATACGCAGTATTTT
d_call: TRBD1; j_call: TRBJ1-2; clone_size: .; v_call: TRBV2; cdr3_aa: CASTSEGGTGWGYTF; cdr3_nt: TGTGCCAGCACCTCGGAAGGCGGGACAGGCTGGGGCTACACCTTC
d_call: .; j_call: TRBJ1-5; clone_size: .; v_call: TRBV5-5; cdr3_aa: CASSLASSEGQPQHF; cdr3_nt: TGTGCCAGCAGCTTGGCCTCTTCGGAGGGGCAGCCCCAGCATTTT
d_call: .; j_call: TRBJ2-1; clone_size: .; v_call: TRBV29-1; cdr3_aa: CSAKSSRIQFF; cdr3_nt: TGCAGCGCCAAAAGCTCACGCATACAGTTCTTC
d_call: TRBD1; j_call: TRBJ1-3; clone_size: .; v_call: TRBV6-5; cdr3_aa: CASRVTGNTGNTIYF; cdr3_nt: TGTGCCAGCAGGGTGACAGGGAATACTGGAAACACCATATATTTT
d_call: TRBD1; j_call: TRBJ1-2; clone_size: .; v_call: TRBV9; cdr3_aa: CASSDLGTDYGYTF; cdr3_nt: TGTGCCAGCAGCGACCTAGGGACAGACTATGGCTACACCTTC
d_call: .; j_call: TRBJ2-1; clone_size: .; v_call: TRBV14; cdr3_aa: CASSQEVFREQFF; cdr3_nt: TGTGCCAGCAGCCAAGAAGTCTTTCGAGAGCAGTTCTTC
d_call: .; j_call: TRBJ2-2; clone_size: .; v_call: TRBV7-3; cdr3_aa: CASSPPGPSGELFF; cdr3_nt: TGTGCCAGCAGCCCCCCGGGCCCGTCCGGGGAGCTGTTTTTT
d_call: TRBD1; j_call: TRBJ2-1; clone_size: once; v_call: TRBV5-1; cdr3_aa: CASSLRSGTAWNEQFF; cdr3_nt: TGCGCCAGCAGCTTGCGATCCGGGACAGCCTGGAATGAGCAGTTCTTC
d_call: .; j_call: TRBJ1-1; clone_size: .; v_call: TRBV2; cdr3_aa: CASRGRMNTEAFF; cdr3_nt: TGTGCCAGCAGGGGACGGATGAACACTGAAGCTTTCTTT
d_call: TRBD1; j_call: TRBJ1-1; clone_size: .; v_call: TRBV15; cdr3_aa: CATSYGQGTEAFF; cdr3_nt: TGTGCCACCAGCTATGGACAGGGCACTGAAGCTTTCTTT
d_call: .; j_call: TRBJ1-6; clone_size: .; v_call: TRBV6-5; cdr3_aa: CASFDRKNSPLHF; cdr3_nt: TGTGCCAGCTTCGACAGAAAAAATTCACCCCTCCACTTT
d_call: .; j_call: TRBJ2-3; clone_size: .; v_call: TRBV28; cdr3_aa: CASKLLPGGTDTQYF; cdr3_nt: TGTGCCAGCAAGTTGCTCCCTGGTGGCACAGATACGCAGTATTTT
d_call: .; j_call: TRBJ2-7; clone_size: .; v_call: TRBV6-5; cdr3_aa: CASSYSWTARYEQYF; cdr3_nt: TGTGCCAGCAGTTACTCTTGGACAGCGCGCTACGAGCAGTACTTC
d_call: TRBD1; j_call: TRBJ1-2; clone_size: once; v_call: TRBV6-4; cdr3_aa: CASSDRGVGYTF; cdr3_nt: TGTGCCAGCTCTGACAGGGGAGTAGGCTACACCTTC
d_call: .; j_call: TRBJ2-1; clone_size: .; v_call: TRBV7-2; cdr3_aa: CASSIQNREFNEQFF; cdr3_nt: TGTGCCAGCAGCATACAAAATCGGGAGTTCAATGAGCAGTTCTTC
d_call: .; j_call: TRBJ1-5; clone_size: .; v_call: TRBV4-1; cdr3_aa: CASSQDRAGNQPQHF; cdr3_nt: TGCGCCAGCAGCCAAGATCGAGCGGGTAACCAGCCCCAGCATTTT
d_call: .; j_call: TRBJ2-5; clone_size: .; v_call: TRBV6-2/TRBV6-3; cdr3_aa: CASSYSTVGKETQYF; cdr3_nt: TGTGCCAGCAGTTACTCGACAGTAGGGAAAGAGACCCAGTACTTC
d_call: TRBD1; j_call: TRBJ1-2; clone_size: .; v_call: TRBV27; cdr3_aa: CASSFSWDSYGYTF; cdr3_nt: TGTGCCAGCAGTTTTTCATGGGACAGCTATGGCTACACCTTC
d_call: .; j_call: TRBJ1-3; clone_size: .; v_call: TRBV3-1/TRBV3-2; cdr3_aa: CASSHTALGDTIYF; cdr3_nt: TGTGCCAGCAGCCATACGGCCCTTGGAGACACCATATATTTT
d_call: .; j_call: TRBJ2-3; clone_size: once; v_call: TRBV2; cdr3_aa: CASDNTGSTDTQYF; cdr3_nt: TGTGCCAGCGATAATACAGGGAGTACAGATACGCAGTATTTT
d_call: TRBD2; j_call: TRBJ2-1; clone_size: .; v_call: TRBV27; cdr3_aa: CASSPSSGHYNEQFF; cdr3_nt: TGTGCCAGCAGTCCCTCTAGCGGGCACTACAATGAGCAGTTCTTC
d_call: TRBD1; j_call: TRBJ2-2; clone_size: .; v_call: TRBV3-1/TRBV3-2; cdr3_aa: CASGDRGSGELFF; cdr3_nt: TGTGCCAGCGGGGACAGGGGGTCCGGGGAGCTGTTTTTT
d_call: .; j_call: TRBJ2-7; clone_size: .; v_call: TRBV4-1; cdr3_aa: CASSQEPGTLLYEQYF; cdr3_nt: TGCGCCAGCAGCCAAGAGCCCGGGACGTTACTTTACGAGCAGTACTTC
d_call: TRBD2; j_call: TRBJ2-7; clone_size: .; v_call: TRBV7-2; cdr3_aa: CASSQKTRAGGGEQYF; cdr3_nt: TGTGCCAGCAGCCAAAAGACCCGAGCGGGAGGGGGAGAGCAGTACTTC
d_call: TRBD2; j_call: TRBJ2-7; clone_size: .; v_call: TRBV7-2; cdr3_aa: CASSLDGGVYEQYF; cdr3_nt: TGTGCCAGCAGCTTAGATGGGGGGGTCTACGAGCAGTACTTC
d_call: .; j_call: TRBJ1-6; clone_size: .; v_call: TRBV4-2; cdr3_aa: CASSQLEAAPLHF; cdr3_nt: TGTGCCAGCAGCCAATTGGAGGCGGCCCCCCTCCACTTT
d_call: .; j_call: TRBJ1-1; clone_size: .; v_call: TRBV18; cdr3_aa: CASSPQREEAFF; cdr3_nt: TGTGCCAGCTCACCACAAAGAGAAGAAGCTTTCTTT
d_call: .; j_call: TRBJ2-2; clone_size: .; v_call: TRBV5-1; cdr3_aa: CASSHTGELFF; cdr3_nt: TGCGCCAGCAGCCACACCGGGGAGCTGTTTTTT
d_call: .; j_call: TRBJ1-6; clone_size: .; v_call: TRBV4-3; cdr3_aa: CASSQDWDRGRGSSPLHF; cdr3_nt: TGCGCCAGCAGCCAAGATTGGGATCGGGGCAGGGGTAGTTCACCCCTCCACTTT
d_call: TRBD1; j_call: TRBJ2-5; clone_size: .; v_call: TRBV7-9; cdr3_aa: CASSRDRGQETQYF; cdr3_nt: TGTGCCAGCAGCCGCGACAGGGGGCAAGAGACCCAGTACTTC
d_call: .; j_call: TRBJ2-7; clone_size: .; v_call: TRBV15; cdr3_aa: CATSRVLQDKSYEQYF; cdr3_nt: TGTGCCACCAGCAGAGTATTACAGGACAAATCCTACGAGCAGTACTTC
d_call: .; j_call: TRBJ1-1; clone_size: .; v_call: TRBV29-1; cdr3_aa: CSVETQGRNTEAFF; cdr3_nt: TGCAGCGTTGAAACTCAGGGCCGGAACACTGAAGCTTTCTTT
d_call: .; j_call: TRBJ2-1; clone_size: .; v_call: TRBV4-2; cdr3_aa: CASKAATSYNEQFF; cdr3_nt: TGTGCCAGCAAAGCGGCAACCTCCTACAATGAGCAGTTCTTC
d_call: TRBD1; j_call: TRBJ1-3; clone_size: .; v_call: TRBV18; cdr3_aa: CASSPLGDSSGNTIYF; cdr3_nt: TGTGCCAGCTCACCACTTGGGGACAGCTCTGGAAACACCATATATTTT
d_call: TRBD2; j_call: TRBJ2-7; clone_size: .; v_call: TRBV4-1; cdr3_aa: CASSLAPTSGSYEQYF; cdr3_nt: TGCGCCAGCAGCCTCGCGCCGACTAGCGGGAGTTACGAGCAGTACTTC
d_call: .; j_call: TRBJ1-5; clone_size: .; v_call: TRBV18; cdr3_aa: CASSPETTPNQPQHF; cdr3_nt: TGTGCCAGCTCACCGGAGACCACTCCTAATCAGCCCCAGCATTTT
d_call: TRBD1; j_call: TRBJ1-4; clone_size: .; v_call: TRBV4-1; cdr3_aa: CASSHLPTGSNEKLFF; cdr3_nt: TGCGCCAGCAGCCATCTCCCGACAGGGAGTAATGAAAAACTGTTTTTT
d_call: TRBD2; j_call: TRBJ2-5; clone_size: .; v_call: TRBV7-8; cdr3_aa: CASSPGTRWSETQYF; cdr3_nt: TGTGCCAGCAGCCCCGGGACTAGATGGTCGGAGACCCAGTACTTC
d_call: TRBD2; j_call: TRBJ2-3; clone_size: .; v_call: TRBV5-6; cdr3_aa: CASSLVGAGATDTQYF; cdr3_nt: TGTGCCAGCAGCTTGGTGGGAGCGGGGGCCACAGATACGCAGTATTTT
d_call: .; j_call: TRBJ1-1; clone_size: .; v_call: TRBV9; cdr3_aa: CASSPRLGATEAFF; cdr3_nt: TGTGCCAGCAGCCCCCGGTTAGGGGCCACTGAAGCTTTCTTT
d_call: .; j_call: TRBJ2-3; clone_size: .; v_call: TRBV10-3; cdr3_aa: CAISESLTDPDTDTQYF; cdr3_nt: TGTGCCATCAGTGAGTCTTTGACCGATCCGGACACAGATACGCAGTATTTT
d_call: .; j_call: TRBJ2-2; clone_size: few; v_call: TRBV11-3; cdr3_aa: CASIFSSWGRGFTGELFF; cdr3_nt: TGTGCCAGCATTTTCTCGTCCTGGGGCAGGGGATTCACCGGGGAGCTGTTTTTT
d_call: TRBD1; j_call: TRBJ2-3; clone_size: .; v_call: TRBV19; cdr3_aa: CASSIVPGTGEDTQYF; cdr3_nt: TGTGCCAGTAGTATAGTTCCCGGGACAGGGGAAGATACGCAGTATTTT
d_call: .; j_call: TRBJ2-3; clone_size: .; v_call: TRBV6-5; cdr3_aa: CASSYSGSSGDTQYF; cdr3_nt: TGTGCCAGCAGTTACTCAGGCAGCTCCGGGGATACGCAGTATTTT
d_call: TRBD2; j_call: TRBJ2-2; clone_size: .; v_call: TRBV7-9; cdr3_aa: CASSLTSKDGELFF; cdr3_nt: TGTGCCAGCAGCCTGACTAGCAAAGACGGGGAGCTGTTTTTT
d_call: .; j_call: TRBJ1-1; clone_size: .; v_call: TRBV11-1; cdr3_aa: CASSLGRNTEAFF; cdr3_nt: TGTGCCAGCAGCTTAGGAAGGAACACTGAAGCTTTCTTT
d_call: .; j_call: TRBJ2-4; clone_size: .; v_call: TRBV6-2/TRBV6-3; cdr3_aa: CASSYEQAGRYF; cdr3_nt: TGTGCCAGCAGTTACGAACAGGCTGGGAGGTACTTC
d_call: TRBD2; j_call: TRBJ2-7; clone_size: .; v_call: TRBV6-5; cdr3_aa: CASKGREWTLEQYF; cdr3_nt: TGTGCCAGCAAGGGGAGGGAGTGGACCTTGGAGCAGTACTTC
d_call: .; j_call: TRBJ1-2; clone_size: .; v_call: TRBV5-1; cdr3_aa: CASSLEADYGYTF; cdr3_nt: TGCGCCAGCAGCTTGGAGGCCGACTATGGCTACACCTTC
d_call: .; j_call: TRBJ2-1; clone_size: .; v_call: TRBV20-1; cdr3_aa: CSALRYNEQFF; cdr3_nt: TGCAGTGCCCTGAGGTACAATGAGCAGTTCTTC
d_call: .; j_call: TRBJ2-7; clone_size: .; v_call: TRBV5-4; cdr3_aa: CASSPPGPHYEQYF; cdr3_nt: TGTGCCAGCAGCCCGCCGGGACCACATTACGAGCAGTACTTC